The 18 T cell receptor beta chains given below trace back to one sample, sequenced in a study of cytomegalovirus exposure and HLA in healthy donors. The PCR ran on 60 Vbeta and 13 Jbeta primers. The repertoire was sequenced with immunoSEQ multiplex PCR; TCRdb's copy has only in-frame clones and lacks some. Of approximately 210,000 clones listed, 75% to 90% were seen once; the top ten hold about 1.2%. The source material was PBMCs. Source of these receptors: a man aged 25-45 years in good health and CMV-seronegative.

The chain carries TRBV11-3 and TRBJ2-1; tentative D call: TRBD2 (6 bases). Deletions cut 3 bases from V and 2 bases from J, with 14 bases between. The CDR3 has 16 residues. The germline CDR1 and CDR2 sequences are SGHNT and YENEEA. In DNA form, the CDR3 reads TGTGCCAGCAGCTTTCGTTGGCGGGGCGCCTACAATGAGCAGTTCTTC. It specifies CASSFRWRGAYNEQFF.

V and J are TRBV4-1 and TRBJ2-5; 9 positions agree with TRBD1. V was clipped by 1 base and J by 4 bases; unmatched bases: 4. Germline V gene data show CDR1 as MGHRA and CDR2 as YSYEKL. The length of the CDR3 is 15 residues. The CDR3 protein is CASSQVGTGPETQYF. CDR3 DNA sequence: TGCGCCAGCAGCCAAGTAGGGACAGGGCCAGAGACCCAGTACTTC.

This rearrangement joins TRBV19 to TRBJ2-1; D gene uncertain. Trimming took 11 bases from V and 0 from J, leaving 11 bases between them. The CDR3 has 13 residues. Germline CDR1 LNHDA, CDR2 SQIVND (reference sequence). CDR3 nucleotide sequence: TGTGCCGGTCGACTCAGCTCCTACAATGAGCAGTTCTTC. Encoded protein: CAGRLSSYNEQFF. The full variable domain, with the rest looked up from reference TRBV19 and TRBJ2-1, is DGGITQSPKYLFRKEGQNVTLSCEQNLNHDAMYWYRQDPGQGLRLIYYSQIVNDFQKGDIAEGYSVSREKKESFPLTVTSAQKNPTAFYLCAGRLSSYNEQFFGPGTRLTVL.

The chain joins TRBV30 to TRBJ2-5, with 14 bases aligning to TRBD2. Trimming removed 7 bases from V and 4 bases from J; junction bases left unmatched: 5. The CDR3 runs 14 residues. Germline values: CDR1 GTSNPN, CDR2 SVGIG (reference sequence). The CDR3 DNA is TGTGCCTTCGGGACTAGCGGGAGTGGAGAGACCCAGTACTTC. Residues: CAFGTSGSGETQYF.

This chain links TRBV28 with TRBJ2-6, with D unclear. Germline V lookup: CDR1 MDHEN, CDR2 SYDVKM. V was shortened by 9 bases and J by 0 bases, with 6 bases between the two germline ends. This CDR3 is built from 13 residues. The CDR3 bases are TGTGCCAGTAGACTCTCTGGGGCCAACGTCCTGACTTTC. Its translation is CASRLSGANVLTF.

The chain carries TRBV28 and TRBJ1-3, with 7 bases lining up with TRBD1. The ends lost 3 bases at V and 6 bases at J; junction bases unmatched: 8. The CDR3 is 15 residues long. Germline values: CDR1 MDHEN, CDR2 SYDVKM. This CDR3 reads CASSLGRTGVNTIYF. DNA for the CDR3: TGTGCCAGCAGTTTGGGGCGGACAGGTGTAAACACCATATATTTT.

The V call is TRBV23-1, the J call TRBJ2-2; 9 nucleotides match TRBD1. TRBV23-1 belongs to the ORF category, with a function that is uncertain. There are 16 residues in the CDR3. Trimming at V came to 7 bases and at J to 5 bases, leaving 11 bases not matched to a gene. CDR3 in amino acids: CASILPSGTGTGELFF. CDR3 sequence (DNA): TGCGCCAGCATACTACCATCCGGGACAGGGACCGGGGAGCTGTTTTTT.

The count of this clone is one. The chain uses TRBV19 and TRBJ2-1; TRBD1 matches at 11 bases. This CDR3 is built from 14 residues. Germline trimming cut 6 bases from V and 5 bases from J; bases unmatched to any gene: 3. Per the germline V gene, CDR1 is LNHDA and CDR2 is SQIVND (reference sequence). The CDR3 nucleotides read TGTGCCAGTAGGGGACAGGGGGGGAACAATGAGCAGTTCTTC. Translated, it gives CASRGQGGNNEQFF. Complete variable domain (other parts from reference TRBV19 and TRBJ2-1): DGGITQSPKYLFRKEGQNVTLSCEQNLNHDAMYWYRQDPGQGLRLIYYSQIVNDFQKGDIAEGYSVSREKKESFPLTVTSAQKNPTAFYLCASRGQGGNNEQFFGPGTRLTVL.

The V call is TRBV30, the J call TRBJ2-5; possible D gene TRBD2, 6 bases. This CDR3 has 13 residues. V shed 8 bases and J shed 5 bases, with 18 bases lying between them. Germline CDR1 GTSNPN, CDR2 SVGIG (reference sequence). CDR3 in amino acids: CAGTGTSGETQYF. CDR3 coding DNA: TGTGCCGGGACCGGGACTTCGGGGGAGACCCAGTACTTC. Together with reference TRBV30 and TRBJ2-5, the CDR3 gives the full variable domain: SQTIHQWPATLVQPVGSPLSLECTVEGTSNPNLYWYRQAAGRGLQLLFYSVGIGQISSEVPQNLSASRPQDRQFILSSKKLLLSDSGFYLCAGTGTSGETQYFGPGTRLLVL.

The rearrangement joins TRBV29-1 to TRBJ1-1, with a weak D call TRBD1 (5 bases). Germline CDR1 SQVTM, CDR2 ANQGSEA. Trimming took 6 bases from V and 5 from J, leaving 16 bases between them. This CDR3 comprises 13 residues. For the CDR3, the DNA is TGCAGCGTGTCCCCCCGGGCAGGGACTGAAGCTTTCTTT. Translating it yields CSVSPRAGTEAFF.

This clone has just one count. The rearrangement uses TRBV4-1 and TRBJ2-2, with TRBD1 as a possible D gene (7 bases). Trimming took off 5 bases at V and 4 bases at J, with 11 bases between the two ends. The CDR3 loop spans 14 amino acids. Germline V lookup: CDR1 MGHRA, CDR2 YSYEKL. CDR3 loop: CASSSRGATGELFF. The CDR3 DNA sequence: TGCGCCAGCAGCTCCAGGGGGGCCACCGGGGAGCTGTTTTTT.

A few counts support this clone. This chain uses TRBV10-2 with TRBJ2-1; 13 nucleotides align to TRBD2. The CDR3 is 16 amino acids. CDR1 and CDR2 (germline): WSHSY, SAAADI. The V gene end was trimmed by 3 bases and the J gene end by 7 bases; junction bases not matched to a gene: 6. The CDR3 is CASSDRTSGSGNEQFF. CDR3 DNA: TGCGCCAGCAGTGATAGGACTAGCGGGAGCGGGAATGAGCAGTTCTTC.

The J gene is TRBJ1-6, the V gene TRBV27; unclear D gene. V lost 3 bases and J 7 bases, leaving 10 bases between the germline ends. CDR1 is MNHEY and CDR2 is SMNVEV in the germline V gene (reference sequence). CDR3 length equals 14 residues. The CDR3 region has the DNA TGTGCCAGCAGTTTTCTCACTGTGAATTCACCCCTCCACTTT. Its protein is CASSFLTVNSPLHF.

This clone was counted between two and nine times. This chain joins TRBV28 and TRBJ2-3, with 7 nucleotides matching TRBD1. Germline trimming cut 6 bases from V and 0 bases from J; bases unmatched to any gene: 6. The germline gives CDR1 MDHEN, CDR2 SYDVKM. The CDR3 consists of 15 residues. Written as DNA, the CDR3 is TGTGCCAGCAGCCGGACAGGAATAAGCACAGATACGCAGTATTTT. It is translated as CASSRTGISTDTQYF.

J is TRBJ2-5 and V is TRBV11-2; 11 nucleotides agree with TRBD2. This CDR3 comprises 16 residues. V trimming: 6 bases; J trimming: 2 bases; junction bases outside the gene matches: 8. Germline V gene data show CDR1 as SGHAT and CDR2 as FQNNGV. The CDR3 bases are TGTGCCAGCAGACGCCCGGGACTAGCGGTGCAAGAGACCCAGTACTTC. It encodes CASRRPGLAVQETQYF.

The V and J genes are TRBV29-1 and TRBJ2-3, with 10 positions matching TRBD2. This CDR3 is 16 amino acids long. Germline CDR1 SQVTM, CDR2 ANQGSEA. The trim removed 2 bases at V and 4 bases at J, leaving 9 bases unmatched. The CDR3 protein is CSVEQVAGGYADTQYF. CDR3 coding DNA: TGCAGCGTTGAACAAGTAGCGGGAGGTTACGCAGATACGCAGTATTTT.

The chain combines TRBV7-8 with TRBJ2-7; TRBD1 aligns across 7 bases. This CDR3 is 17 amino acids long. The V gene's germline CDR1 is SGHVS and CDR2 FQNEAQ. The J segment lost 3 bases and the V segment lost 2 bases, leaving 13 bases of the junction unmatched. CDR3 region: CASSLPPGQSKVYEQYF. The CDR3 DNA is TGTGCCAGCAGCTTACCTCCGGGACAGTCTAAGGTCTACGAGCAGTACTTC.

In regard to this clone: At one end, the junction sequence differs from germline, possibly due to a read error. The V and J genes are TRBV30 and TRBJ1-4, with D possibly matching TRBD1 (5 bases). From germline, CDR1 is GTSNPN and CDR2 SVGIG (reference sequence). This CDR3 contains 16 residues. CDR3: CARSLRAGSTNEKLFF. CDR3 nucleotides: TGTGCCCGGAGTTTACGAGCAGGGTCAACTAATGAAAAACTGTTTTTT. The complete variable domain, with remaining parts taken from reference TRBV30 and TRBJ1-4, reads SQTIHQWPATLVQPVGSPLSLECTVEGTSNPNLYWYRQAAGRGLQLLFYSVGIGQISSEVPQNLSASRPQDRQFILSSKKLLLSDSGFYLCARSLRAGSTNEKLFFGSGTQLSVL.